The clone carrying this T cell receptor (beta chain) was counted ten times or more. TCRdb reprocessed the 5' RACE reads with MiXCR, giving one entry per CDR3 protein. The sample contains about 52,000 distinct CDR3 sequences, roughly 7% of which appear only once. V was pared by 8 bases and J by 9 bases, with 8 bases of the junction left unmatched. The CDR3 is 13 residues long. Germline loops: CDR1 SQVTM, CDR2 ANQGSEA. The entry originates in a study of spatial heterogeneity in lung cancer. The time point here: sample taken at primary tumor resection. Material for sequencing was whole RNA from tumor, nontumor lung or frozen PBMC, left unsorted.

The chain couples TRBV29-1 to TRBJ2-1; the match to TRBD2 covers 12 bases. This specimen was PBMCs, taken at surgery. The sequence came from a female donor with early-stage non-small cell lung cancer. This chain's CDR3 is CSTSSGGEGEQFF. As DNA, the CDR3 is TGCAGCACCTCTAGCGGGGGGGAGGGTGAGCAGTTCTTC.